This T cell receptor beta chain was sequenced for a study of shared clonotypes between healthy human individuals. Looking at the study overall: CD4 naive cells filled three plates per donor, CD4 memory three, CD8 naive two and CD8 memory one.

Only in-frame clones appear in the TCRdb table, and some are missing; sequencing was by immunoSEQ multiplex PCR. The sample has roughly 850,000 clones; approximately 97% are singletons. Trimming stripped 6 bases from V and 0 bases from J, with 2 bases between. CDR3 length: 11 residues. Per the germline V gene, CDR1 is SNHLY and CDR2 is FYNNEI. Positively selected for CCR7, the CD45RO-negative cells used as naive CD8 cells excluded terminally differentiated effector memory CD45RA+ cells. Study results and limitations: Incomplete sequencing of sorted subsets was indicated by rarefaction despite large depth.

Worth noting for this clone: Its specificity is not known.

The gene calls are TRBV2 and TRBJ1-1; D uncertain. The source material was naive CD8+ T cells sorted from blood. The clonotype originates from a man under 40 in good health. CDR3 protein: CASSMNTEAFF. In DNA, the CDR3 is TGTGCCAGCAGCATGAACACTGAAGCTTTCTTT. Looking up the rest from reference TRBV2 and TRBJ1-1 gives the full variable domain: EPEVTQTPSHQVTQMGQEVILRCVPISNHLYFYWYRQILGQKVEFLVSFYNNEISEKSEIFDDQFSVERPDGSNFTLKIRSTKLEDSAMYFCASSMNTEAFFGQGTRLTVV.